These T cell receptor beta chains were read from a single sample in a study of blood T cell repertoires in COVID-19. This table comes from immunoSEQ multiplex PCR, and its TCRdb copy is limited to in-frame clones, with some not included. The sample lists roughly 200,000 clones, 70% to 90% occurring once. Sequenced sample: PBMCs or T cells enriched from blood (not recorded which). The receptors here all came from a woman in her 30s who had been exposed to COVID-19. Both conserved end residues are part of each CDR3. The D gene is left open where the match is weak.

J gene: TRBJ2-7
V gene: TRBV21-1
D gene: -
CDR3 DNA: TGTGCCAGCAGCGCCCAAGGGGGCTACGAGCAGTACTTC
CDR3 protein: CASSAQGGYEQYF

J gene: TRBJ1-1
V gene: TRBV5-5
D gene: -
CDR3 DNA: TGTGCCAGCAGCTTGGCCTGTGTGAGGGCAGAAGCTTTCTTT
CDR3 protein: CASSLACVRAEAFF

J gene: TRBJ1-6
V gene: TRBV28
D gene: -
CDR3 DNA: TGTGCCAGCAGTTTAATGGGGCATGGGTCACCCCTCCACTTT
CDR3 protein: CASSLMGHGSPLHF

J gene: TRBJ2-3
V gene: TRBV24-1
D gene: -
CDR3 DNA: TGTGCCACCAGTGATTTGTCTCACAGGGATGATACGCAGTATTTT
CDR3 protein: CATSDLSHRDDTQYF

J gene: TRBJ1-5
V gene: TRBV18
D gene: -
CDR3 DNA: TGTGCCAGCTCAGGGGGCACTGGGCAGCCCCAGCATTTT
CDR3 protein: CASSGGTGQPQHF

J gene: TRBJ2-3
V gene: TRBV7-6
D gene: -
CDR3 DNA: TGTGCCAGCAGCTTAGTTGGGGCAGAGGCAGATACGCAGTATTTT
CDR3 protein: CASSLVGAEADTQYF

J gene: TRBJ1-2
V gene: TRBV2
D gene: TRBD1
CDR3 DNA: TGTGCCAGCAGTGAAGCGGGACAGCGCTATGGCTACACCTTC
CDR3 protein: CASSEAGQRYGYTF

J gene: TRBJ1-5
V gene: TRBV4-2
D gene: -
CDR3 DNA: TGTGCCAGCAGCCAAGGACAGGACCATAGCAATCAGCCCCAGCATTTT
CDR3 protein: CASSQGQDHSNQPQHF

J gene: TRBJ1-2
V gene: TRBV18
D gene: -
CDR3 DNA: TGTGCCAGCTCACCAATTGAAGCGGGAACTGTCTATGGCTACACCTTC
CDR3 protein: CASSPIEAGTVYGYTF

J gene: TRBJ1-1
V gene: TRBV12-3/TRBV12-4
D gene: -
CDR3 DNA: TGTGCCAGCAGTTTATCAACAGCAGCTTTCTTT
CDR3 protein: CASSLSTAAFF

J gene: TRBJ2-5
V gene: TRBV5-1
D gene: TRBD2
CDR3 DNA: TGCGCCAGCAGCCCCCCGCTAGCGGGGCAAGAGACCCAGTACTTC
CDR3 protein: CASSPPLAGQETQYF

J gene: TRBJ1-1
V gene: TRBV2
D gene: -
CDR3 DNA: TGTGCCAGCAGTGATTATGTCACTGAAGCTTTCTTT
CDR3 protein: CASSDYVTEAFF